This T cell receptor beta chain was found in a study of B cell selection in AIRE deficiency. Sorted regulatory T cells were CD4-positive, CD25-high and CD127-low or negative. Control samples were from healthy, unrelated donors. Findings and limits, study-wide: Healthy Tconv contained less than 40% of shared healthy Treg sequences; only TCRbeta sequenced.

This CDR3 comprises 14 residues. Per the germline V gene, CDR1 is LNHDA and CDR2 is SQIVND (reference sequence). V lost 6 bases and J 4 bases, leaving 15 bases between the germline ends. Method: immunoSEQ multiplex PCR; TCRdb's copy keeps in-frame clones and lacks some. The sample shows around 26,000 clones, roughly 90% of them seen only once. This clone was seen a single time. What it binds is not known. The sequencing input was CD4+CD25+ Tregs sorted from PBMCs. The chain couples TRBV19 to TRBJ1-1; weak D call: TRBD1 (5 bases). This TCR came from a human donor in good health. For the CDR3, the DNA is TGTGCCAGTAGCCCTCGGGGGGGGGTCACTGAAGCTTTCTTT. Its protein is CASSPRGGVTEAFF.